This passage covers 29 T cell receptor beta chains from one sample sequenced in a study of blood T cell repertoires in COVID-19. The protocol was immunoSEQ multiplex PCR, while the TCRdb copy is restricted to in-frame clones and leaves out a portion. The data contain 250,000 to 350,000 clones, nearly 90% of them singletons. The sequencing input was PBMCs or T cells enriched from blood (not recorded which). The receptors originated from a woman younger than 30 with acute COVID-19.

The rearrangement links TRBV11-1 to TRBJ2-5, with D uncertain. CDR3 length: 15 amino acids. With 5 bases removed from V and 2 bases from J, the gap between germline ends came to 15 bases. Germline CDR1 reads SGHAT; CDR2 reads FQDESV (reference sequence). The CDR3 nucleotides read TGTGCCAGCAGCCCCAGGCAAGGAAATCAAGAGACCCAGTACTTC. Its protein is CASSPRQGNQETQYF.

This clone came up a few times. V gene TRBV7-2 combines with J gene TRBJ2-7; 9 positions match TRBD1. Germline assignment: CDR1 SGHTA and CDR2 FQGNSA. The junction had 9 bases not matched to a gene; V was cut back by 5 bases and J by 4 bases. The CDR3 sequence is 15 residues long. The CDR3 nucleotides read TGTGCCAGCAGCCCCTCGGGACAGGGAAGTTACGAGCAGTACTTC. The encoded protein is CASSPSGQGSYEQYF.

CDR3 sequence reads: CASSQLGRGGAFF. The CDR3 bases are TGTGCCAGCAGCCAACTCGGACGAGGGGGAGCTTTCTTT. This sequence joins TRBV3-1 (or the pseudogene TRBV3-2) and TRBJ1-1; TRBD1 is a possible D gene (6 bases). Per germline, CDR1 LGHDT and CDR2 YNNKEL (reference sequence). V lost 2 bases and J 10 bases, leaving 14 bases between the germline ends. The CDR3 covers 13 residues.

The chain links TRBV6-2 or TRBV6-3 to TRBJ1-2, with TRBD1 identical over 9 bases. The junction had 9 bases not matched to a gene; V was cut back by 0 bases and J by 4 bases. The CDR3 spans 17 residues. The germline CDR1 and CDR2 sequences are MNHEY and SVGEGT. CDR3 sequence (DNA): TGTGCCAGCAGTTACTCGAACCTGGGACAGGGAACCTATGGCTACACCTTC. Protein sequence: CASSYSNLGQGTYGYTF.

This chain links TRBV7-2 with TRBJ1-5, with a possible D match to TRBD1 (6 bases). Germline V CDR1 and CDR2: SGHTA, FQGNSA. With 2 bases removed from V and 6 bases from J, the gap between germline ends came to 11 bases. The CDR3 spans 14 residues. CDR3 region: CASSLNRDGQPQHF. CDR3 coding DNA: TGTGCCAGCAGCTTAAACAGGGATGGTCAGCCCCAGCATTTT.

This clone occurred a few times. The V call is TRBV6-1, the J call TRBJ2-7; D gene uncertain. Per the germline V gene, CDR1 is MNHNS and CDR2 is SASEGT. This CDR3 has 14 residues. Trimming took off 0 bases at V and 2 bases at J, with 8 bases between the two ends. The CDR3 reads CASSEAWQTYEQYF. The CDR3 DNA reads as TGTGCCAGCAGTGAAGCGTGGCAGACCTACGAGCAGTACTTC.

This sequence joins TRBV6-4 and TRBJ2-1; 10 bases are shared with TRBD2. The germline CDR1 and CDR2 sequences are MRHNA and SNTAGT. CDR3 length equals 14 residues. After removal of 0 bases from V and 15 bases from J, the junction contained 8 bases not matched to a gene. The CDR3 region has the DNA TGTGCCAGCAGTGACTCTTTAGCTAGCGGGAGTCTGTTCTTC. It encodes CASSDSLASGSLFF.

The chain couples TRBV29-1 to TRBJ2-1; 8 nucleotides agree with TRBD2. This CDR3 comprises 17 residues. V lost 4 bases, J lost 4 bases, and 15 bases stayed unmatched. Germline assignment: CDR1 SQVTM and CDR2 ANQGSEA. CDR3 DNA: TGCAGCGTTGTTTTTTCCCAAACTAGCGGTGCTTACAATGAGCAGTTCTTC. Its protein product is CSVVFSQTSGAYNEQFF.

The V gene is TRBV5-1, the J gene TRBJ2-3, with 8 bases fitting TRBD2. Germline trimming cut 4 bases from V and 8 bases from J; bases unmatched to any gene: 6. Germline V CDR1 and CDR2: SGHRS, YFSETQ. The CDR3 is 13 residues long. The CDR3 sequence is CASSREGVGTQYF. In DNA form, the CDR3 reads TGCGCCAGCAGCCGGGAGGGAGTGGGTACGCAGTATTTT.

CDR3 amino acids: CASSSSGGSPEAFF. For the CDR3, the DNA is TGTGCCAGCAGCTCATCAGGGGGGTCTCCTGAAGCTTTCTTT. The rearrangement uses TRBV7-9 and TRBJ1-1, with TRBD1 matching over 7 bases. Germline values: CDR1 SEHNR, CDR2 FQNEAQ (reference sequence). Unmatched junction bases numbered 8, after V lost 4 bases and J lost 6 bases. This CDR3 spans 14 amino acids.

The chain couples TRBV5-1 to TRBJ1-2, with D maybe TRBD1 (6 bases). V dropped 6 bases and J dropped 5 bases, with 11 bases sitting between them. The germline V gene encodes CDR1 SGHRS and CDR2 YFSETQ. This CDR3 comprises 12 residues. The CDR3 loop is CASTTTGYGYTF. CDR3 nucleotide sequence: TGCGCCAGCACCACAACAGGGTATGGCTACACCTTC. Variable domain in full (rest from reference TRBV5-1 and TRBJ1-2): KAGVTQTPRYLIKTRGQQVTLSCSPISGHRSVSWYQQTPGQGLQFLFEYFSETQRNKGNFPGRFSGRQFSNSRSEMNVSTLELGDSALYLCASTTTGYGYTFGSGTRLTVV.

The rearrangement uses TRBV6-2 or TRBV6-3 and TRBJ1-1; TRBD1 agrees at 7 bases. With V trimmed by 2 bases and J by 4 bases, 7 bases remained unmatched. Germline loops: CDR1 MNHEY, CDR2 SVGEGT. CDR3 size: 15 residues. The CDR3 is CASSYRRQGFTEAFF. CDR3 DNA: TGTGCCAGCAGTTACCGTAGACAGGGATTCACTGAAGCTTTCTTT.

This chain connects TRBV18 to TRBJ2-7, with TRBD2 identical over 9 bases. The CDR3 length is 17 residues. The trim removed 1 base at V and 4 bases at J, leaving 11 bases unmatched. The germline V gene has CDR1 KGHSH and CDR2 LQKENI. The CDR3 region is CASSPRQREASPYEQYF. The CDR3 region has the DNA TGTGCCAGCTCACCACGGCAGCGGGAGGCCTCACCGTACGAGCAGTACTTC. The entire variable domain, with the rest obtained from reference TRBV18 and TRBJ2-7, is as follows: NAGVMQNPRHLVRRRGQEARLRCSPMKGHSHVYWYRQLPEEGLKFMVYLQKENIIDESGMPKERFSAEFPKEGPSILRIQQVVRGDSAAYFCASSPRQREASPYEQYFGPGTRLTVT.

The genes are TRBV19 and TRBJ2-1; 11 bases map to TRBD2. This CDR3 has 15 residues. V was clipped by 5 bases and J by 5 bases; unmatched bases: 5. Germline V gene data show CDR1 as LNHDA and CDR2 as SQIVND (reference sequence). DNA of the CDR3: TGTGCCAGTAGTGTAGGACTAGCGGGTAACAATGAGCAGTTCTTC. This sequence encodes CASSVGLAGNNEQFF.

CDR3 coding DNA: TGTGCCAGCAGTGAATCACCTGGGCAGGGCCCTTACGAGCAGTACTTC. Protein product: CASSESPGQGPYEQYF. The J gene is TRBJ2-7, the V gene TRBV25-1, with D possibly matching TRBD1 (5 bases). With 1 base removed from V and 4 bases from J, the gap between germline ends came to 17 bases. The germline V gene has CDR1 MGHDK and CDR2 SYGVNS. The CDR3 consists of 16 residues.

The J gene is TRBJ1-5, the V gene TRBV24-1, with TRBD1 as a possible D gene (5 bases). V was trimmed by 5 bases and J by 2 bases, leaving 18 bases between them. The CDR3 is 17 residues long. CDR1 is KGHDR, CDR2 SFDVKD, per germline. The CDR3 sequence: CATSGSGGGYGNQPQHF. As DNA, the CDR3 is TGTGCCACCAGTGGAAGCGGGGGAGGTTATGGCAATCAGCCCCAGCATTTT.

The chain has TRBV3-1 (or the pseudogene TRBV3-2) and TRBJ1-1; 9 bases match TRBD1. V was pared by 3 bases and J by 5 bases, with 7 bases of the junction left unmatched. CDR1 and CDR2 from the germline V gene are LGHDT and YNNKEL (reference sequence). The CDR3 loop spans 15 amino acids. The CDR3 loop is CASSHLTGGPTEAFF. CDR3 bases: TGTGCCAGCAGCCACCTGACAGGGGGTCCTACTGAAGCTTTCTTT.

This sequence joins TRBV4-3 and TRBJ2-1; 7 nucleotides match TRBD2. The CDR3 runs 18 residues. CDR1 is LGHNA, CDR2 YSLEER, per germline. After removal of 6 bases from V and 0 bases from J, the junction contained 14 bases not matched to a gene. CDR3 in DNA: TGCGCCAGCAGTCAGCAGATTCGAGCGGGGTTCTCCTACAATGAGCAGTTCTTC. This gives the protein CASSQQIRAGFSYNEQFF.

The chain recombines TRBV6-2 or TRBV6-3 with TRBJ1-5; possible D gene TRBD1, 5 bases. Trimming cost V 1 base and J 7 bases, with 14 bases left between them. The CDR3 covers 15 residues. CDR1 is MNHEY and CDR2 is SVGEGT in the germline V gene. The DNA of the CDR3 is TGTGCCAGCAGTTACTGGTCGGGGGAGGGACAGCCCCAGCATTTT. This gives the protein CASSYWSGEGQPQHF.

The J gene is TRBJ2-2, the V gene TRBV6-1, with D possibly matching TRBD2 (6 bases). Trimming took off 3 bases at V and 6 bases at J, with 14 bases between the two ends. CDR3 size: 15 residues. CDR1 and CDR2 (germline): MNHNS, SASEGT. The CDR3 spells CASSEGLEGSGELFF. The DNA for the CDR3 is TGTGCCAGCAGTGAGGGACTCGAGGGGTCCGGGGAGCTGTTTTTT.

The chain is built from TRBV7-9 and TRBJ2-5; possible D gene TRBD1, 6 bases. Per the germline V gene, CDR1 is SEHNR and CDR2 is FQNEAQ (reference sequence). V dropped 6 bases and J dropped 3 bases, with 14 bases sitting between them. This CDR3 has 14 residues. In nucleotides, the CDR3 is TGTGCCAGCAGTTCTGGACAGCCAAAAGAGACCCAGTACTTC. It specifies CASSSGQPKETQYF.

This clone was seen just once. The CDR3 protein is CASSLMVGSRGTTDTQYF. The DNA for the CDR3 is TGTGCCAGCAGCTTAATGGTCGGTTCCCGCGGGACCACAGATACGCAGTATTTT. This chain links TRBV7-8 with TRBJ2-3, with D perhaps TRBD2 (6 bases). The CDR3 contains 18 residues. V lost 2 bases to trimming and J lost 2 bases, with 20 bases between them. Per germline, CDR1 SGHVS and CDR2 FQNEAQ.

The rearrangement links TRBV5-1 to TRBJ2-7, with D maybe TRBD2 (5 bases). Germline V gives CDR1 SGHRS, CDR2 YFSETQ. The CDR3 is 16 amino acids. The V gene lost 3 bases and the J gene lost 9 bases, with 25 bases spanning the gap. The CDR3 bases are TGCGCCAGCAGCTCCACGACATACGGGAATCCTACCGCGCAGTACTTC. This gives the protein CASSSTTYGNPTAQYF.

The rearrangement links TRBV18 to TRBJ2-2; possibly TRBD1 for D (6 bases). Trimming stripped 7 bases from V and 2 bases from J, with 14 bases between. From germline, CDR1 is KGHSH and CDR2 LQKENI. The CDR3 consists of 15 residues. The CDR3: CASFPRDTNTGELFF. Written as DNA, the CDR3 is TGTGCCAGCTTTCCCAGGGACACAAACACCGGGGAGCTGTTTTTT.

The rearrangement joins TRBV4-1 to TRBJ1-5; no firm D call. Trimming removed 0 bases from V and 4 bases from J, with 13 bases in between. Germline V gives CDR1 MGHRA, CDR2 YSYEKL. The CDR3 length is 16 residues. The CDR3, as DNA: TGCGCCAGCAGCCAAGATGCGAAGCCGGGGAATCAGCCCCAGCATTTT. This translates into CASSQDAKPGNQPQHF.

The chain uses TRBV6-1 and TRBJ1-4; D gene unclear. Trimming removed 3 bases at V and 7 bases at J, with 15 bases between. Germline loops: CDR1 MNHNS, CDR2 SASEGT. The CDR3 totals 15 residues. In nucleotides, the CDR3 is TGTGCCAGCAGTGACCGGGGAGGTTCCCGTGAAAAACTGTTTTTT. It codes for CASSDRGGSREKLFF.

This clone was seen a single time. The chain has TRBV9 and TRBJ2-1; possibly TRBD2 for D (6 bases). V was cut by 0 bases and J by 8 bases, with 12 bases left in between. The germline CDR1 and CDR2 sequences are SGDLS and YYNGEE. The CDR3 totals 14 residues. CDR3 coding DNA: TGTGCCAGCAGCGTAGCGGGAGTGGTAGATGAGCAGTTCTTC. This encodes CASSVAGVVDEQFF.

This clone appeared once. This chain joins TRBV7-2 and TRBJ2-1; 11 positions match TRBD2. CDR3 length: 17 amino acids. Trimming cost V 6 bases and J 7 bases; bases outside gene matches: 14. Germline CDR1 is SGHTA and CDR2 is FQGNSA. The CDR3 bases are TGTGCCAGCAGTCACGGCCTGGCGTCTAGCGGGAGGAATGAGCAGTTCTTC. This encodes CASSHGLASSGRNEQFF.

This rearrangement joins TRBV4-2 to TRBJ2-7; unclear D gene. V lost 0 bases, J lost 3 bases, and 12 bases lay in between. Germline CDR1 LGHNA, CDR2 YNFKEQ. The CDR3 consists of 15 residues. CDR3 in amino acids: CASSQDDQVFYEQYF. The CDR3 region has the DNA TGTGCCAGCAGCCAAGATGATCAGGTCTTCTACGAGCAGTACTTC.